A single sample is the source of the 31 T cell receptor beta chains below, sequenced in a study of blood T cell repertoires in COVID-19. The repertoire was sequenced with immunoSEQ multiplex PCR; TCRdb's copy has only in-frame clones and lacks some. The sample consists of about 270,000 clones, 81% of them appearing once. Sequenced sample: peripheral blood. All receptors derive from a woman in her sixties with active or convalescent COVID-19.

The rearrangement uses TRBV6-6 and TRBJ2-7; 7 nucleotides match TRBD1. The CDR3 loop spans 14 amino acids. V was clipped by 3 bases and J by 2 bases; unmatched bases: 4. Per the germline V gene, CDR1 is MNHNY and CDR2 is SVGAGI (reference sequence). CDR3 residues: CASSYPGTAYEQYF. As DNA, the CDR3 is TGTGCCAGCAGTTATCCCGGGACAGCCTACGAGCAGTACTTC.

The sample holds a few counts of this clone. The V gene is TRBV15, the J gene TRBJ2-7; the D gene is possibly TRBD1 (6 bases). V was clipped by 0 bases and J by 5 bases, with 14 bases between them. Germline assignment: CDR1 LNHNV and CDR2 YYDKDF (reference sequence). The CDR3 contains 15 residues. The chain's CDR3 is CATSRDRNRAHEQYF. The CDR3 bases are TGTGCCACCAGCAGAGATCGGAACAGGGCGCACGAGCAGTACTTC.

The genes are TRBV5-6 and TRBJ1-1, with D perhaps TRBD1 (6 bases). CDR1 and CDR2 from the germline V gene are SGHDT and YYEEEE. The CDR3 consists of 13 residues. V shed 7 bases and J shed 1 base, with 11 bases lying between them. CDR3 coding DNA: TGTGCCAGCCGTGGACAGCCGAACACTGAAGCTTTCTTT. Its translation is CASRGQPNTEAFF.

This chain links TRBV24-1 with TRBJ1-1; the D gene is possibly TRBD1 (5 bases). CDR1 is KGHDR and CDR2 is SFDVKD in the germline V gene. The CDR3 runs 16 residues. Between the trimmed V and J ends, which lost 4 bases and 0 bases, there was a span of 14 bases. The CDR3 loop reads CATSDPPSRVNTEAFF. In DNA form, the CDR3 reads TGTGCCACCAGTGACCCGCCGTCCAGGGTGAACACTGAAGCTTTCTTT.

In the case of this clone: The same CDR3 can be traced to other DNA sequences in this sample. The chain links TRBV5-4 to TRBJ2-1, with TRBD2 matching 11 bases. With V trimmed by 4 bases and J by 2 bases, 2 bases remained unmatched. The CDR3 totals 15 residues. Germline CDR1 and CDR2: SGHNT and YYREEE (reference sequence). In DNA, the CDR3 is TGTGCCAGCAGCCTTAGCGGGGGGGCCTACAATGAGCAGTTCTTC. Protein: CASSLSGGAYNEQFF.

This chain links TRBV5-1 with TRBJ2-1, with D unclear. Per the germline V gene, CDR1 is SGHRS and CDR2 is YFSETQ. CDR3 size: 14 residues. The V end was cut by 2 bases, the J end by 4 bases, with 10 bases between. CDR3 amino acids: CASSLSEIYNEQFF. In DNA, the CDR3 is TGCGCCAGCAGCTTATCGGAGATATACAATGAGCAGTTCTTC.

The chain is built from TRBV4-2 and TRBJ2-7; 13 bases are a match to TRBD2. The CDR3 covers 16 residues. J gave up 4 bases and V 4 bases, and 7 bases lay outside the gene matches. The germline V gene has CDR1 LGHNA and CDR2 YNFKEQ. The CDR3 region has the DNA TGTGCCAGCAGCCCAACTAGCGGGGGGGCGGAGTACGAGCAGTACTTC. Its protein is CASSPTSGGAEYEQYF.

The V call is TRBV7-8, the J call TRBJ2-2; D perhaps matches TRBD1 (6 bases). Germline V gives CDR1 SGHVS, CDR2 FQNEAQ. This CDR3 is built from 16 residues. V lost 5 bases to trimming and J lost 1 base, with 14 bases between them. CDR3 sequence (DNA): TGTGCCAGCAGCCCTGCCATACAGGGGAACACCGGGGAGCTGTTTTTT. Translated: CASSPAIQGNTGELFF.

This sequence joins TRBV27 and TRBJ2-1; possibly TRBD1 for D (5 bases). CDR1 is MNHEY and CDR2 is SMNVEV in the germline V gene (reference sequence). V lost 2 bases, J lost 5 bases, and 13 bases lay in between. CDR3 length equals 15 residues. DNA of the CDR3: TGTGCCAGCAGTTTACGGACAAGGCCGAACAATGAGCAGTTCTTC. Its protein product is CASSLRTRPNNEQFF.

This sequence joins TRBV3-1 (or the pseudogene TRBV3-2) and TRBJ1-1, with D perhaps matching TRBD1 (5 bases). This CDR3 spans 17 amino acids. V was pared by 8 bases and J by 1 base, with 23 bases between. Germline CDR1 LGHDT, CDR2 YNNKEL (reference sequence). The CDR3 coding sequence is TGTGCCAGCCGGCCAGCGCAGGGCCGAGATAGGAACACTGAAGCTTTCTTT. Residues: CASRPAQGRDRNTEAFF.

This clone has just one count. This sequence joins TRBV5-8 and TRBJ2-5; TRBD2 is a possible D gene (7 bases). The germline V gene encodes CDR1 SGHTS and CDR2 YDEGEE. V was pared by 6 bases and J by 5 bases, with 23 bases between. The CDR3 length is 16 residues. The CDR3 sequence is CASTKPRLRGQETQYF. The CDR3 DNA is TGTGCCAGCACCAAACCGAGGTTGCGGGGGCAGGAGACCCAGTACTTC.

This clone was seen repeatedly, ten times or more. This chain links TRBV7-9 with TRBJ2-7; D may be TRBD1 (6 bases). Germline V lookup: CDR1 SEHNR, CDR2 FQNEAQ (reference sequence). The CDR3 consists of 13 residues. With 2 bases removed from V and 9 bases from J, the gap between germline ends came to 14 bases. The DNA of the CDR3 is TGTGCCAGCAGCTTATACGGGTCGACAGGGCAGTACTTC. Encoded protein: CASSLYGSTGQYF.

The chain has TRBV5-1 and TRBJ1-4, with 7 bases matching TRBD1. Unmatched junction bases numbered 6, after V lost 0 bases and J lost 7 bases. The CDR3 contains 15 residues. The germline V gene has CDR1 SGHRS and CDR2 YFSETQ. The CDR3 region has the DNA TGCGCCAGCAGCTTGGGAACAGGGGTGGCTGAAAAACTGTTTTTT. Translating gives CASSLGTGVAEKLFF.

V usage is TRBV6-5 and J usage is TRBJ2-5, with 12 bases that match TRBD1. The CDR3 extends over 15 amino acids. Trimming cost V 4 bases and J 5 bases; bases outside gene matches: 5. Germline CDR1 and CDR2: MNHEY and SVGAGI. CDR3 DNA: TGTGCCAGCAGTTCCGGGACAGGGGGCGTGGAGACCCAGTACTTC. This sequence encodes CASSSGTGGVETQYF.

The J gene is TRBJ2-2, the V gene TRBV5-5, with D maybe TRBD1 (5 bases). This CDR3 has 16 residues. Germline CDR1 and CDR2: SGHKS and YYEKEE (reference sequence). The V end lost 3 bases, the J end lost 0 bases, and 12 bases lay between the germline ends. The CDR3 loop is CASSSPGIPNTGELFF. CDR3 nucleotide sequence: TGTGCCAGCAGCTCACCAGGGATCCCGAACACCGGGGAGCTGTTTTTT.

The CDR3 sequence is CASSLRSGIYEQYF. The CDR3 DNA reads TGCGCCAGCAGCTTGCGATCAGGTATCTACGAGCAGTACTTC. This sequence joins TRBV5-1 and TRBJ2-7, with D uncertain. CDR1 SGHRS and CDR2 YFSETQ come from the germline V gene. The germline V and J ends were trimmed by 1 base and 3 bases, with 11 bases remaining between them. The CDR3 extends over 14 amino acids. Filled out from reference TRBV5-1 and TRBJ2-7, the complete variable domain reads KAGVTQTPRYLIKTRGQQVTLSCSPISGHRSVSWYQQTPGQGLQFLFEYFSETQRNKGNFPGRFSGRQFSNSRSEMNVSTLELGDSALYLCASSLRSGIYEQYFGPGTRLTVT.

The chain couples TRBV6-6 to TRBJ2-2; 8 bases map to TRBD2. The CDR3 extends over 16 amino acids. Germline V gene lookup returns CDR1 MNHNY and CDR2 SVGAGI (reference sequence). Germline trimming cut 2 bases from V and 1 base from J; bases unmatched to any gene: 3. The CDR3 DNA sequence: TGTGCCAGCAGTTACCGGCTAGCGGGGAACACCGGGGAGCTGTTTTTT. This gives the protein CASSYRLAGNTGELFF.

This chain joins TRBV5-5 and TRBJ2-2; 8 nucleotides match TRBD2. The V and J ends lost 4 bases and 1 base, in that order; junction bases with no gene match: 6. The CDR3 covers 16 residues. CDR1 and CDR2 (germline): SGHKS, YYEKEE (reference sequence). The CDR3, as DNA: TGTGCCAGCAGCCAGCGGGGGTCCAAGAACACCGGGGAGCTGTTTTTT. Protein product: CASSQRGSKNTGELFF. The entire variable domain, with the rest obtained from reference TRBV5-5 and TRBJ2-2, is as follows: DAGVTQSPTHLIKTRGQQVTLRCSPISGHKSVSWYQQVLGQGPQFIFQYYEKEERGRGNFPDRFSARQFPNYSSELNVNALLLGDSALYLCASSQRGSKNTGELFFGEGSRLTVL.

For the CDR3, the DNA is TGTGCCAGCAGTGAAGTCACGAGGGGCGGGGATCTCTGGGATACGCAGTATTTT. It codes for CASSEVTRGGDLWDTQYF. This chain joins TRBV6-1 and TRBJ2-3, with D perhaps matching TRBD2 (6 bases). From germline, CDR1 is MNHNS and CDR2 SASEGT. Trimming took 1 base from V and 6 from J, leaving 23 bases between them. The CDR3 runs to 18 residues.

The genes are TRBV2 and TRBJ1-2; the match to TRBD1 covers 9 bases. CDR3 length: 17 residues. V dropped 1 base and J dropped 3; count of bases not matched to a gene: 9. CDR1 and CDR2 from the germline V gene are SNHLY and FYNNEI. The CDR3 is CASSEGYETGGDYGYTF. DNA of the CDR3: TGTGCCAGCAGTGAAGGGTATGAGACAGGGGGGGACTATGGCTACACCTTC.

The DNA for the CDR3 is TGTGCCAGCAGCCAACAATTGCCCTACCCCCCTGAAGCTTTCTTT. Protein product: CASSQQLPYPPEAFF. The V gene is TRBV3-1 (or the pseudogene TRBV3-2), the J gene TRBJ1-1; the D is unclear. CDR1 and CDR2 from the germline V gene are LGHDT and YNNKEL (reference sequence). This CDR3 contains 15 residues. Deletions cut 2 bases from V and 6 bases from J, with 16 bases between.

Notes on this clone: Other DNA sequences within the sample encode an identical CDR3. The chain recombines TRBV18 with TRBJ1-1; possible D gene TRBD1, 5 bases. Trimming took 3 bases from V and 1 from J, leaving 9 bases between them. CDR1 and CDR2 (germline): KGHSH, LQKENI. The CDR3 totals 14 residues. The CDR3 bases are TGTGCCAGCTCACCGGGGCAGCGGAACACTGAAGCTTTCTTT. This sequence encodes CASSPGQRNTEAFF.

The gene calls are TRBV30 and TRBJ2-3; no definite D call. Trimming shortened V by 0 bases and J by 3 bases, and 7 bases separated the two germline ends. The germline V gene encodes CDR1 GTSNPN and CDR2 SVGIG (reference sequence). There are 13 residues in the CDR3. DNA of the CDR3: TGTGCCTGGAGTGTAACACAGACAGATACGCAGTATTTT. It is translated as CAWSVTQTDTQYF.

The V gene is TRBV25-1, the J gene TRBJ2-2, with D tentatively TRBD1 (6 bases). The V end lost 0 bases, the J end lost 1 base, and 9 bases lay between the germline ends. The V gene's germline CDR1 is MGHDK and CDR2 SYGVNS. This CDR3 is 16 amino acids long. The CDR3 loop is CASSEYGQKNTGELFF. The CDR3 DNA reads as TGTGCCAGCAGTGAATATGGACAGAAGAACACCGGGGAGCTGTTTTTT.

V gene TRBV29-1 combines with J gene TRBJ1-4; D call uncertain. The CDR3 consists of 13 residues. Per the germline V gene, CDR1 is SQVTM and CDR2 is ANQGSEA. Trimming cost V 4 bases and J 0 bases, with 6 bases left between them. CDR3 residues: CSVAQATNEKLFF. CDR3 sequence (DNA): TGCAGCGTTGCCCAGGCAACTAATGAAAAACTGTTTTTT.

This chain links TRBV7-9 with TRBJ2-1; D is perhaps TRBD2 (7 bases). The CDR3 runs to 15 residues. With 5 bases removed from V and 2 bases from J, the gap between germline ends came to 13 bases. Germline V gene data show CDR1 as SEHNR and CDR2 as FQNEAQ (reference sequence). In DNA form, the CDR3 reads TGTGCCAGCAGCCGGGGGCGGGGGACCTACAATGAGCAGTTCTTC. It encodes CASSRGRGTYNEQFF.

The J gene is TRBJ2-3, the V gene TRBV4-1; 11 bases line up with TRBD2. This CDR3 has 21 residues. V was clipped by 0 bases and J by 1 base; unmatched bases: 15. CDR1 is MGHRA and CDR2 is YSYEKL in the germline V gene. The chain's CDR3 is CASSQDPALAGGASGTDTQYF. The CDR3 nucleotides read TGCGCCAGCAGCCAAGATCCAGCCCTAGCGGGGGGAGCGTCTGGCACAGATACGCAGTATTTT.

This chain links TRBV6-1 with TRBJ2-3; 9 nucleotides agree with TRBD2. The V and J ends lost 2 bases and 10 bases, in that order; junction bases with no gene match: 7. Germline V gene data show CDR1 as MNHNS and CDR2 as SASEGT. The CDR3 loop spans 14 amino acids. The CDR3 nucleotides read TGTGCCAGCAGTGAATCTAGCGGGGACTCGGCGCAGTATTTT. As protein: CASSESSGDSAQYF.

J is TRBJ2-1 and V is TRBV9, with 9 bases lining up with TRBD1. The CDR3 runs to 17 residues. V lost 3 bases, J lost 6 bases, and 13 bases stayed unmatched. The germline V gene encodes CDR1 SGDLS and CDR2 YYNGEE. The CDR3 is CASSEGGTGLSGNEQFF. The DNA of the CDR3 is TGTGCCAGCAGCGAGGGGGGGACAGGGCTTTCGGGCAATGAGCAGTTCTTC. The whole variable domain, filled in from reference TRBV9 and TRBJ2-1, reads DSGVTQTPKHLITATGQRVTLRCSPRSGDLSVYWYQQSLDQGLQFLIQYYNGEERAKGNILERFSAQQFPDLHSELNLSSLELGDSALYFCASSEGGTGLSGNEQFFGPGTRLTVL.

The rearrangement links TRBV10-3 to TRBJ1-1, with a weak D call TRBD1 (6 bases). V was trimmed by 7 bases and J by 3 bases, leaving 12 bases between them. Germline CDR1 is ENHRY and CDR2 is SYGVKD. There are 13 residues in the CDR3. The CDR3 loop reads CAITPAGDTEAFF. DNA for the CDR3: TGTGCCATCACCCCCGCAGGGGACACTGAAGCTTTCTTT.

The rearrangement uses TRBV9 and TRBJ2-7; a possible D gene is TRBD1 (5 bases). Germline CDR1 is SGDLS and CDR2 is YYNGEE. This CDR3 comprises 14 residues. Trimming pared 3 bases from V and 2 bases from J, leaving 12 bases between. CDR3 sequence: CASSEQGTAYEQYF. The DNA of the CDR3 is TGTGCCAGCAGCGAGCAGGGAACGGCCTACGAGCAGTACTTC. The whole variable domain, filled in from reference TRBV9 and TRBJ2-7, reads DSGVTQTPKHLITATGQRVTLRCSPRSGDLSVYWYQQSLDQGLQFLIQYYNGEERAKGNILERFSAQQFPDLHSELNLSSLELGDSALYFCASSEQGTAYEQYFGPGTRLTVT.